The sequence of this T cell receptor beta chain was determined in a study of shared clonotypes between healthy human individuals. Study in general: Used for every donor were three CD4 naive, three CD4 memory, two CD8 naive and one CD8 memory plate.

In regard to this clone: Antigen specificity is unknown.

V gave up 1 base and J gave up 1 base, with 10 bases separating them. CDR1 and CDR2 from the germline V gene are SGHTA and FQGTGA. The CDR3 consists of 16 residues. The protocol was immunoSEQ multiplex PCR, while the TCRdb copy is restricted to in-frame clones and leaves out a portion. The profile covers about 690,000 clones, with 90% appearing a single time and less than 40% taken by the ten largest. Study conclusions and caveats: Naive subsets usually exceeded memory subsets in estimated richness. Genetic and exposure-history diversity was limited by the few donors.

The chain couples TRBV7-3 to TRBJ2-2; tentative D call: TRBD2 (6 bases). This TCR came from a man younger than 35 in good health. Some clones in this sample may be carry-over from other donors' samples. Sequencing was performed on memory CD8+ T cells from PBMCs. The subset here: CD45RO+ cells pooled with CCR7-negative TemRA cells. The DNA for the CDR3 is TGTGCCAGCAGCTTAAGGGGGGACCGGAACACCGGGGAGCTGTTTTTT. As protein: CASSLRGDRNTGELFF.